The 14 T cell receptor beta chains given below trace back to one sample, sequenced in a study of vaccination and CD4 T cells after COVID-19. An Oncomine TCR Beta short-read assay was used to sequence the DNA from cultured CD4+ T cells. MiXCR, run by TCRdb on the PCR reads, gives a single entry per CDR3 protein. The sample contains more than 8,000 distinct CDR3 sequences, about 26% of which appear only once. Treatment noted: roughly 11-day PBMC culture with coronavirus spike peptide pools or control peptides (ViraFEST assay). Which antigens these TCRs recognize remains unknown. Source: CD4+ T cells from blood, cultured in vitro, taken after SARS-CoV-2 vaccination. The receptors derive from a human donor who had recovered from COVID-19.

This clonotype was recorded a few times. This chain joins TRBV7-2 and TRBJ2-5; D gene ambiguous. The V gene's germline CDR1 is SGHTA and CDR2 FQGNSA. The V and J ends lost 1 base and 2 bases respectively, with 11 bases between them. The CDR3 consists of 15 residues. The CDR3 DNA follows: TGTGCCAGCAGCTTAGAGGGCGTACTTCAAGAGACCCAGTACTTC. Amino acids: CASSLEGVLQETQYF.

The V and J genes are TRBV11-2 and TRBJ2-1; either TRBD1 or TRBD2 may supply D (5 bases each). The germline gives CDR1 SGHAT, CDR2 FQNNGV. The ends were cut back, 1 base at V and 3 bases at J, with 13 bases in the middle. The CDR3 runs to 16 residues. In nucleotides, the CDR3 is TGTGCCAGCAGCTTAGGACGGGGACCCTGCTACAATGAGCAGTTCTTC. Translating it yields CASSLGRGPCYNEQFF.

The V call is TRBV2, the J call TRBJ1-1, with D possibly matching TRBD1 (5 bases). The length of the CDR3 is 13 residues. V was clipped by 8 bases and J by 1 base, with 11 bases between them. The germline CDR1 and CDR2 sequences are SNHLY and FYNNEI. CDR3: CASRGYENTEAFF. CDR3 DNA: TGTGCCAGCCGGGGGTACGAGAACACTGAAGCTTTCTTT.

This clonotype occurred a few times. V is TRBV18 and J is TRBJ1-2; 9 bases fit TRBD1. Germline lookup yields CDR1 KGHSH and CDR2 LQKENI. There are 15 residues in the CDR3. Trimming cost V 3 bases and J 4 bases; bases outside gene matches: 6. Here the CDR3 reads CASSPGGQGAYGYTF. CDR3 nucleotide sequence: TGTGCCAGCTCACCCGGGGGACAGGGAGCCTATGGCTACACCTTC.

V usage is TRBV6-1 and J usage is TRBJ2-1; 7 bases fit TRBD2. J was trimmed by 5 bases and V by 6 bases; bases with no gene match: 7. There are 14 residues in the CDR3. Looked up from germline, CDR1 is MNHNS and CDR2 is SASEGT. CDR3 nucleotides: TGTGCCAGCAGAAGGGGAGGGAAAGACAATGAGCAGTTCTTC. Translating it yields CASRRGGKDNEQFF.

This chain uses TRBV4-1 with TRBJ2-1; tentative D call: TRBD2 (5 bases). Per germline, CDR1 MGHRA and CDR2 YSYEKL. V was cut by 4 bases and J by 0 bases, with 13 bases left in between. The CDR3 sequence is 16 residues long. Here the CDR3 DNA reads TGCGCCAGCAGCCCTTTTAGAGGGAGCTCCTACAATGAGCAGTTCTTC. Amino acid sequence: CASSPFRGSSYNEQFF.

The J gene is TRBJ2-1, the V gene TRBV7-8; the match to TRBD2 covers 8 bases. The CDR3 runs 15 residues. V lost 5 bases, J lost 4 bases, and 7 bases stayed unmatched. Germline V CDR1 and CDR2: SGHVS, FQNEAQ. The CDR3 is CASSPTSAGYNEQFF. CDR3 coding DNA: TGTGCCAGCAGCCCGACTAGCGCGGGTTACAATGAGCAGTTCTTC.

V and J are TRBV7-2 and TRBJ1-6; 7 bases match TRBD1. The CDR3 spans 17 residues. CDR1 SGHTA and CDR2 FQGNSA come from the germline V gene. The V and J ends lost 5 bases and 7 bases, in that order; junction bases with no gene match: 14. The CDR3 spells CASSLGGAGQRNSPLHF. As DNA, the CDR3 is TGTGCCAGCAGCCTAGGGGGTGCGGGACAGAGGAATTCACCCCTCCACTTT.

In this sample, this clonotype turned up a few times. CDR3 sequence: CASSGRGGTGELFF. The DNA for the CDR3 is TGTGCCAGCAGTGGCAGAGGGGGGACCGGGGAGCTGTTTTTT. This chain connects TRBV6-4 to TRBJ2-2, with D perhaps matching TRBD1 or TRBD2 (6 bases each). CDR3 size: 14 residues. Germline lookup yields CDR1 MRHNA and CDR2 SNTAGT. Trimming left V 4 bases short and J 5 bases short, with 11 bases between.

The chain carries TRBV6-1 and TRBJ1-5, with 10 bases aligning to TRBD1. With 0 bases clipped from V and 7 bases from J, the junction kept 3 bases outside the gene matches. The germline CDR1 and CDR2 sequences are MNHNS and SASEGT. The CDR3 is 15 amino acids. The CDR3 DNA follows: TGTGCCAGCAGTGAAGCGGACAGGGGGTACCAGCCCCAGCATTTT. It translates to CASSEADRGYQPQHF.

V usage is TRBV4-3 and J usage is TRBJ2-7; D is possibly TRBD1 or TRBD2 (6 bases each). This CDR3 is built from 15 residues. The germline V gene has CDR1 LGHNA and CDR2 YSLEER. V dropped 3 bases and J dropped 6 bases, with 18 bases sitting between them. In DNA, the CDR3 is TGCGCCAGCAGCCATTCCGGGACATTGGGGGGCGAGCAGTACTTC. Protein: CASSHSGTLGGEQYF.

The chain couples TRBV30 to TRBJ1-1; D uncertain. V lost 5 bases, J lost 1 base, and 14 bases lay in between. Germline CDR1 and CDR2: GTSNPN and SVGIG (reference sequence). The CDR3 spans 14 residues. The CDR3 DNA follows: TGTGCCTGGGGCCCAGGACTCCCGAACACTGAAGCTTTCTTT. Residues: CAWGPGLPNTEAFF.

The chain combines TRBV27 with TRBJ2-1; D not resolved. This CDR3 spans 16 amino acids. Trimming cost V 5 bases and J 0 bases, with 14 bases left between them. Germline CDR1 is MNHEY and CDR2 is SMNVEV (reference sequence). CDR3 region: CASSTPSVGSYNEQFF. The CDR3 DNA reads TGTGCCAGCAGTACACCGTCTGTAGGCTCCTACAATGAGCAGTTCTTC.

The sample holds a few counts of this clonotype. The rearrangement links TRBV6-1 to TRBJ1-2, with a weak D call TRBD1 (5 bases). CDR1 is MNHNS and CDR2 is SASEGT in the germline V gene. The V gene lost 6 bases and the J gene lost 2 bases, with 10 bases spanning the gap. This CDR3 contains 13 residues. CDR3 protein: CASSRGANYGYTF. The CDR3 nucleotides are TGTGCCAGCAGCCGAGGGGCGAACTATGGCTACACCTTC.